Below are 10 T cell receptor beta chains sequenced from a single sample in a study of blood T cells in healthy people across ages (dated by TCRdb to 2013 to 2016). The method was 5' RACE. Sequencing instrument: Illumina HiSeq 2500. A second PCR of about 7 to 12 cycles was run with a J-beta primer mix and a sample-barcoded 5' primer. TCRdb handled the public reads itself, with Q25 trimming in fastp and clone calling in MiXCR, and kept productive beta chains. All rows with the same CDR3 protein become a single entry with the most common DNA and genes. The sample includes more than 650,000 distinct CDR3 sequences, with roughly 20% observed a single time. The ten largest account for around 21% of the sample. Sequenced sample: blood. The source of these receptors is a man in his sixties or seventies in good health.

This chain joins TRBV4-1 and TRBJ2-7; the D is unclear. Germline-derived CDR1 and CDR2 are MGHRA and YSYEKL. This CDR3 has 14 amino acids. V lost 5 bases to trimming and J lost 0 bases, with 11 bases between them. In nucleotides, the CDR3 is TGCGCCAGCAGCAGTCAGGAAGACTCCTACGAGCAGTACTTC. It yields the protein CASSSQEDSYEQYF.

This clonotype has only a few counts. One end of the junction is discordant with germline, which a read error may explain. This sequence joins TRBV28 and TRBJ2-7; the D gene is possibly TRBD1 (5 bases). The germline gives CDR1 MDHEN, CDR2 SYDVKM. The length of the CDR3 is 15 residues. The CDR3 spells CAGIDSRMSSNEQYF. CDR3 in DNA: TGTGCCGGCATTGACAGCCGAATGTCCTCCAACGAGCAGTACTTC.

This clonotype has only a few counts. The junction does not match germline at one end; this may be a read error. This chain uses TRBV5-1 with TRBJ2-1; 10 bases fit TRBD2. This CDR3 has 16 amino acids. CDR1 and CDR2 (germline): SGHRS, YFSETQ. This CDR3 is CAGSLGTSGVINEQFF. Here the CDR3 DNA reads TGCGCCGGCAGCTTGGGCACTAGCGGGGTAATAAATGAGCAGTTCTTC.

The chain has TRBV12-3 or TRBV12-4 and TRBJ1-3; 8 nucleotides line up with TRBD1. The CDR3 is 16 amino acids. V lost 1 base to trimming and J lost 5 bases; unmatched junction nucleotides: 7. The CDR3 nucleotides read TGTGCCAGCAGTTTAGGGAGGTCAGGGGGCAGAAACACCATATATTTT. Protein sequence: CASSLGRSGGRNTIYF.

V and J are TRBV5-1 and TRBJ1-5; D possibly corresponds to TRBD1 (5 bases). The CDR3 runs to 15 residues. V gave up 2 bases and J gave up 6 bases, with 15 bases separating them. The germline V gene has CDR1 SGHRS and CDR2 YFSETQ. DNA for the CDR3: TGCGCCAGCAGCTTTGCAGGCGGAAGGGGTCAGCCCCAGCATTTT. Protein: CASSFAGGRGQPQHF. Filled out from reference TRBV5-1 and TRBJ1-5, the complete variable domain reads KAGVTQTPRYLIKTRGQQVTLSCSPISGHRSVSWYQQTPGQGLQFLFEYFSETQRNKGNFPGRFSGRQFSNSRSEMNVSTLELGDSALYLCASSFAGGRGQPQHFGDGTRLSIL.

In its sample, this clonotype was seen many times. The rearrangement uses TRBV7-2 and TRBJ2-3, with D possibly being TRBD2 (5 bases). Germline V gene data show CDR1 as SGHTA and CDR2 as FQGNSA. The CDR3 has 16 residues. V was pared by 5 bases and J by 0 bases, with 15 bases between. The CDR3 protein is CASSPLRGPSTDTQYF. The CDR3, as DNA: TGTGCCAGCAGCCCTCTGCGCGGGCCTAGCACAGATACGCAGTATTTT.

This clonotype was found a few times. The chain couples TRBV19 to TRBJ1-2; possible D gene TRBD1, 5 bases. Trimming shortened V by 8 bases and J by 5 bases, and 15 bases separated the two germline ends. This CDR3 comprises 13 residues. Per germline, CDR1 LNHDA and CDR2 SQIVND (reference sequence). CDR3 nucleotides: TGTGCCAGTGGGGGACCGTATCTTTATGGCTACACCTTC. Protein: CASGGPYLYGYTF.

The chain uses TRBV29-1 and TRBJ1-2; 7 nucleotides agree with TRBD1. Germline assignment: CDR1 SQVTM and CDR2 ANQGSEA. The CDR3 consists of 14 residues. Unmatched junction bases numbered 9, after V lost 7 bases and J lost 1 base. CDR3 sequence reads: CSARGTFLNYGYTF. CDR3 DNA sequence: TGCAGCGCCAGGGGGACCTTCCTTAACTATGGCTACACCTTC. The full variable domain, its missing parts supplied by reference TRBV29-1 and TRBJ1-2, is SAVISQKPSRDICQRGTSLTIQCQVDSQVTMMFWYRQQPGQSLTLIATANQGSEATYESGFVIDKFPISRPNLTFSTLTVSNMSPEDSSIYLCSARGTFLNYGYTFGSGTRLTVV.

This chain links TRBV3-1 with TRBJ2-1; D might be TRBD2 (6 bases). The DNA end favors TRBJ2-5, so the J call may be wrong. Germline CDR1 reads LGHDT; CDR2 reads YNNKEL (reference sequence). The CDR3 length is 15 residues. CDR3 region: CASSQDSGVTLTQYF. The CDR3 nucleotides read TGTGCCAGCAGCCAAGATTCGGGAGTGACCTTGACCCAGTACTTC.

The chain recombines TRBV12-3 or TRBV12-4 with TRBJ2-5; D not certain. The J call is uncertain, as TRBJ2-7 better fits the DNA end. The CDR3 is 14 residues long. The CDR3 DNA reads as TGTGCCAGCAGTTTAGGAAGCTTGGCCTACGAGCAGTACTTC. Amino acids: CASSLGSLAYEQYF.